Listed here are 9 T cell receptor beta chains from one sample, sequenced in a study of response to subunit inactivated influenza vaccine. TCRdb called the RT-PCR reads again in MiXCR, with one record for every CDR3 protein. This table holds approximately 480,000 distinct CDR3 sequences, approximately 11% found once. Sequences were derived from PBMCs from blood, sampled roughly 47 days after vaccination. The receptors here all came from a man aged 50 or older who received an inactivated influenza vaccine.

This clonotype was recorded a few times. This chain links TRBV9 with TRBJ2-5, with TRBD2 as a possible D gene (6 bases). Germline CDR1 reads SGDLS; CDR2 reads YYNGEE. Trimming shortened V by 4 bases and J by 3 bases, and 13 bases separated the two germline ends. This CDR3 region has 14 residues. The chain's CDR3 is CASSPGDFKETQYF. Written as DNA, the CDR3 is TGTGCCAGCAGCCCCGGGGACTTCAAAGAGACCCAGTACTTC.

Ten or more counts support this clonotype. The rearrangement joins TRBV27 to TRBJ1-1, with 8 nucleotides matching TRBD1. The germline gives CDR1 MNHEY, CDR2 SMNVEV (reference sequence). This CDR3 region has 17 residues. The V and J ends lost 4 bases and 8 bases, in that order; junction bases with no gene match: 18. In DNA, the CDR3 is TGTGCCAGCAGTTCCCCATCCCTCGGACAGGGCGGAAAGGAAGCTTTCTTT. Its protein product is CASSSPSLGQGGKEAFF.

This clonotype appeared a few times. J is TRBJ2-3 and V is TRBV2; 7 bases line up with TRBD1. Germline trimming cut 2 bases from V and 2 bases from J; bases unmatched to any gene: 7. This CDR3 region has 16 residues. The germline gives CDR1 SNHLY, CDR2 FYNNEI. The CDR3 reads CASSESGQPFTDTQYF. DNA for the CDR3: TGTGCCAGCAGTGAATCGGGACAGCCATTCACAGATACGCAGTATTTT.

The chain employs TRBV6-2 or TRBV6-3 and TRBJ2-7; 9 positions match TRBD2. V shed 4 bases and J 2 bases; nucleotides not matched to a gene: 9. CDR1 and CDR2 (germline): MNHEY, SVGEGT. The CDR3 is 16 amino acids. The CDR3: CASSLVAGVPTYEQYF. CDR3 nucleotide sequence: TGTGCCAGCAGTTTGGTAGCGGGAGTACCGACCTACGAGCAGTACTTC.

V gene TRBV7-3 combines with J gene TRBJ2-7; 8 bases align to TRBD2. CDR1 is SGHTA, CDR2 FQGTGA, per germline. V shed 5 bases, J shed 6 bases, and the junction held 12 bases outside the gene matches. This CDR3 is 15 amino acids long. The chain's CDR3 is CASSLVSGSLGEQYF. CDR3 DNA: TGTGCCAGCAGCCTCGTGAGCGGGAGTTTAGGCGAGCAGTACTTC.

Concerning this clonotype: It may be a read error: a sequence one base away is much more abundant. The V and J genes are TRBV28 and TRBJ2-3, with TRBD1 matching 8 bases. Trimming at V came to 9 bases and at J to 3 bases, leaving 8 bases not matched to a gene. The CDR3 spans 14 residues. Germline V CDR1 and CDR2: MDHEN, SYDVKM. CDR3 bases: TGTGCCAGAAGTCCGGACAGGGTAACAGATACGCAGTATTTT. Protein product: CARSPDRVTDTQYF.

The rearrangement joins TRBV6-2 or TRBV6-3 to TRBJ1-5; D is uncertain. V shed 0 bases and J shed 4 bases, with 13 bases lying between them. CDR1 is MNHEY, CDR2 SVGEGT, per germline. The CDR3 covers 16 residues. CDR3 in amino acids: CASSYSIETVNQPQHF. Written as DNA, the CDR3 is TGTGCCAGCAGTTACTCTATAGAGACCGTTAATCAGCCCCAGCATTTT.

This clonotype was seen more than once but under ten times. The chain links TRBV12-3 or TRBV12-4 to TRBJ2-1; the D call may be TRBD1 or TRBD2 (5 bases each). V lost 6 bases and J lost 2, with 17 bases in between. The CDR3 loop spans 16 amino acids. CDR3 protein: CASSQTGPPTYNEQFF. The CDR3 DNA sequence: TGTGCCAGCAGCCAAACGGGACCCCCGACCTACAATGAGCAGTTCTTC.

The chain uses TRBV28 and TRBJ2-7, with TRBD1 identical over 10 bases. The junction had 10 bases not matched to a gene; V was cut back by 7 bases and J by 4 bases. The germline CDR1 and CDR2 sequences are MDHEN and SYDVKM. This CDR3 has 15 amino acids. In DNA, the CDR3 is TGTGCCAGCAAAGAGGTTGGGACAGGGGTTTACGAGCAGTACTTC. Protein: CASKEVGTGVYEQYF. Combining the CDR3 with reference TRBV28 and TRBJ2-7 gives the whole variable domain DVKVTQSSRYLVKRTGEKVFLECVQDMDHENMFWYRQDPGLGLRLIYFSYDVKMKEKGDIPEGYSVSREKKERFSLILESASTNQTSMYLCASKEVGTGVYEQYFGPGTRLTVT.